This T cell receptor (beta chain) stems from a study of T cells in Graves' hyperthyroidism and ophthalmopathy. V trimming: 0 bases; J trimming: 3 bases; junction bases outside the gene matches: 8. The CDR3 is made up of 18 amino acids. Looked up from germline, CDR1 is SGHTA and CDR2 is FQGNSA. TCR beta CDR3 regions were amplified from RNA transcripts. The HTBI primer set served for first-round RT-PCR of the TCR CDR3. TCRdb recomputed calls from the multiplex PCR reads with MiXCR, one row per CDR3 protein. The sample carries a few hundred thousand distinct CDR3 sequences, more than 14% recorded once. The chain links TRBV7-2 to TRBJ1-2, with 12 bases lining up with TRBD1. Sequencing was performed on blood. The origin of this receptor is a woman between 40 and 55 years old with Graves' hyperthyroidism that later progressed to Graves' ophthalmopathy. The CDR3 DNA reads as TGTGCCAGCAGCTTAGCGGGACAGGGGGCGGGAAGGGACTATGGCTACACCTTC. This translates into CASSLAGQGAGRDYGYTF.